These 11 T cell receptor beta chains originate from one sample sequenced in a study of cytotoxic CD8 clonotypes in ibrutinib-treated CLL. Sequenced by immunoSEQ multiplex PCR; TCRdb stores in-frame clones only, minus some. Here the sample spans about 32,000 clones, 71% being singletons. The starting material was PBMCs, obtained at disease progression, from a patient treated with ibrutinib. The receptors originated from a human donor with chronic lymphocytic leukemia.

This rearrangement joins TRBV5-1 to TRBJ1-2; D gene unclear. Between the trimmed V and J ends, which lost 0 bases and 6 bases, there was a span of 12 bases. The CDR3 has 14 residues. The germline CDR1 and CDR2 sequences are SGHRS and YFSETQ. In DNA, the CDR3 is TGCGCCAGCAGCTTGGGTGCGGGCTTTGATGGCTACACCTTC. Residues: CASSLGAGFDGYTF.

This clone was observed a single time. The gene calls are TRBV6-6 and TRBJ1-6, with 7 bases that match TRBD1. The CDR3 length is 14 residues. With 8 bases clipped from V and 8 bases from J, the junction kept 9 bases outside the gene matches. Germline CDR1 reads MNHNY; CDR2 reads SVGAGI (reference sequence). CDR3 amino acids: CASSLGRGDSPLHF. The CDR3 coding sequence is TGTGCCAGCTCACTGGGCAGGGGGGATTCACCCCTCCACTTT.

This chain joins TRBV9 and TRBJ2-3, with D perhaps matching TRBD2 (5 bases). Germline-derived CDR1 and CDR2 are SGDLS and YYNGEE. V lost 0 bases, J lost 1 base, and 9 bases lay in between. The CDR3 is made up of 15 amino acids. CDR3 loop: CASSVARTRTDTQYF. Here the CDR3 DNA reads TGTGCCAGCAGCGTAGCCCGGACTCGCACAGATACGCAGTATTTT.

The gene calls are TRBV10-2 and TRBJ2-3, with 10 nucleotides matching TRBD2. V lost 6 bases and J lost 2; bases outside the gene matches: 5. The germline V gene has CDR1 WSHSY and CDR2 SAAADI. This CDR3 has 15 amino acids. CDR3 region: CASSRLAGYTDTQYF. The CDR3 DNA is TGCGCCAGCAGCAGACTAGCGGGTTACACAGATACGCAGTATTTT.

The rearrangement uses TRBV10-2 and TRBJ2-3; 7 positions match TRBD2. Germline assignment: CDR1 WSHSY and CDR2 SAAADI. V was clipped by 8 bases and J by 5 bases; unmatched bases: 7. There are 13 residues in the CDR3. CDR3 sequence reads: CASGAGVQDTQYF. The CDR3 DNA sequence: TGCGCCAGCGGGGCGGGGGTCCAAGATACGCAGTATTTT.

This chain links TRBV11-2 with TRBJ2-3, with D possibly TRBD1 on 6 matching bases. Germline lookup yields CDR1 SGHAT and CDR2 FQNNGV. The CDR3 runs 18 residues. The V end was cut by 1 base, the J end by 4 bases, with 21 bases between. The DNA for the CDR3 is TGTGCCAGCAGCTTAGTCCCCATCCCGACAGGTTCCGCAGATACGCAGTATTTT. Encoded protein: CASSLVPIPTGSADTQYF.

The CDR3 region has the DNA TGTGCCAGCAGCCTCTATTTAGGGACAATGAACACTGAAGCTTTCTTT. It is translated as CASSLYLGTMNTEAFF. The V and J genes are TRBV5-6 and TRBJ1-1, with a weak D call TRBD1 (6 bases). This CDR3 contains 16 residues. The ends were cut back, 4 bases at V and 0 bases at J, with 16 bases in the middle. CDR1 SGHDT and CDR2 YYEEEE come from the germline V gene.

Comments on this clone: One junction end does not reproduce the germline sequence, and a read error may be involved. The chain has TRBV5-5 and TRBJ2-4; 10 nucleotides align to TRBD1. The CDR3 spans 13 residues. Per germline, CDR1 SGHKS and CDR2 YYEKEE (reference sequence). The CDR3 loop is CASSFVSRDRGSF. In nucleotides, the CDR3 is TGTGCCAGCAGCTTTGTTTCTCGGGACAGGGGCTCCTTC. Full variable domain (missing parts from reference TRBV5-5 and TRBJ2-4): DAGVTQSPTHLIKTRGQQVTLRCSPISGHKSVSWYQQVLGQGPQFIFQYYEKEERGRGNFPDRFSARQFPNYSSELNVNALLLGDSALYLCASSFVSRDRGSFGAGTRLSVL.

Only one count was recorded for this clone. The V gene is TRBV5-1, the J gene TRBJ2-1, with 8 bases aligning to TRBD2. CDR1 is SGHRS, CDR2 YFSETQ, per germline. Unmatched junction bases numbered 6, after V lost 4 bases and J lost 3 bases. The CDR3 spans 15 residues. The CDR3 here is CASSVGSGDYNEQFF. Here the CDR3 DNA reads TGCGCCAGCAGCGTTGGTAGCGGGGACTACAATGAGCAGTTCTTC.

This clone is a singleton in its sample. CDR3 DNA: TGTGCCAGCAGTGGCGGACCGTACACCGGGGAGCTGTTTTTT. It specifies CASSGGPYTGELFF. The rearrangement links TRBV2 to TRBJ2-2, with D unresolved. V was pared by 4 bases and J by 3 bases, with 9 bases between. The CDR3 length is 14 residues. Germline V CDR1 and CDR2: SNHLY, FYNNEI.

This clone came up a few times. The chain has TRBV25-1 and TRBJ1-1; 7 bases fit TRBD1. This CDR3 is 14 amino acids long. Germline assignment: CDR1 MGHDK and CDR2 SYGVNS. V was pared by 9 bases and J by 4 bases, with 11 bases of the junction left unmatched. The CDR3 nucleotides are TGTGCCAGTCAGCGGGACGAGGGGGCCACTGAAGCTTTCTTT. Translated: CASQRDEGATEAFF.